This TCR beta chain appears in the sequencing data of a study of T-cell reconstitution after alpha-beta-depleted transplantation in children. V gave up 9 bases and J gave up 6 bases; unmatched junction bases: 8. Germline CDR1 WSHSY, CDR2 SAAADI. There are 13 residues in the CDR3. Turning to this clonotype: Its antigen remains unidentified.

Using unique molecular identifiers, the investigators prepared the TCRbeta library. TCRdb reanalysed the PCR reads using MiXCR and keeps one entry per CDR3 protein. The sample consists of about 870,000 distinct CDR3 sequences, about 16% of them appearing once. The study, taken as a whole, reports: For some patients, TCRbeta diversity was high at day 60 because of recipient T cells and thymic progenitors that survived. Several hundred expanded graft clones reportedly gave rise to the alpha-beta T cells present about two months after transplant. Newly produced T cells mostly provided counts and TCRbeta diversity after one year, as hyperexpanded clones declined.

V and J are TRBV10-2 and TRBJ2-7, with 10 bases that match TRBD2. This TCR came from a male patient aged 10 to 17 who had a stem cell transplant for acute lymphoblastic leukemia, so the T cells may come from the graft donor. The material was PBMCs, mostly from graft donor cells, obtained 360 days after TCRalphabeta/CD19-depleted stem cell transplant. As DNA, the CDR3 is TGCGCCAGATCTAGCGGGAGCAAGGGCGAGCAGTACTTC. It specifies CARSSGSKGEQYF.